The T cell receptor (beta chain) described here comes from a study of CD8 T cells in Susac syndrome. Across the study: Patients with Susac syndrome had blood drawn and were at that point therapy-naive, on corticosteroids, or on intravenous immunoglobulin alone.

Negative isolation was used for CD8+ and CD4+ T cells and FACS enrichment for TEMRA cells. Reverse transcription of roughly 0.45 to 1 ug RNA was performed with random hexamers. TCRdb re-called the immunoSEQ multiplex PCR reads through MiXCR, storing one row per CDR3 protein. The sample shows around 150,000 distinct CDR3 sequences, 85% to 95% of them seen only once. Sequenced material: CD4+ T cells from PBMCs. The sequence came from a human donor with Susac syndrome.

In nucleotides, the CDR3 is TGCAGTGCTTATAGCGGGGCTAAGAACACCGGGGAGCTGTTTTTT. It codes for CSAYSGAKNTGELFF. The J gene is TRBJ2-2, the V gene TRBV20-1; 8 nucleotides match TRBD2. In germline, CDR1 is DFQATT, CDR2 SNEGSKA (reference sequence). The length of the CDR3 is 15 residues. The ends lost 5 bases at V and 1 base at J; junction bases unmatched: 6.